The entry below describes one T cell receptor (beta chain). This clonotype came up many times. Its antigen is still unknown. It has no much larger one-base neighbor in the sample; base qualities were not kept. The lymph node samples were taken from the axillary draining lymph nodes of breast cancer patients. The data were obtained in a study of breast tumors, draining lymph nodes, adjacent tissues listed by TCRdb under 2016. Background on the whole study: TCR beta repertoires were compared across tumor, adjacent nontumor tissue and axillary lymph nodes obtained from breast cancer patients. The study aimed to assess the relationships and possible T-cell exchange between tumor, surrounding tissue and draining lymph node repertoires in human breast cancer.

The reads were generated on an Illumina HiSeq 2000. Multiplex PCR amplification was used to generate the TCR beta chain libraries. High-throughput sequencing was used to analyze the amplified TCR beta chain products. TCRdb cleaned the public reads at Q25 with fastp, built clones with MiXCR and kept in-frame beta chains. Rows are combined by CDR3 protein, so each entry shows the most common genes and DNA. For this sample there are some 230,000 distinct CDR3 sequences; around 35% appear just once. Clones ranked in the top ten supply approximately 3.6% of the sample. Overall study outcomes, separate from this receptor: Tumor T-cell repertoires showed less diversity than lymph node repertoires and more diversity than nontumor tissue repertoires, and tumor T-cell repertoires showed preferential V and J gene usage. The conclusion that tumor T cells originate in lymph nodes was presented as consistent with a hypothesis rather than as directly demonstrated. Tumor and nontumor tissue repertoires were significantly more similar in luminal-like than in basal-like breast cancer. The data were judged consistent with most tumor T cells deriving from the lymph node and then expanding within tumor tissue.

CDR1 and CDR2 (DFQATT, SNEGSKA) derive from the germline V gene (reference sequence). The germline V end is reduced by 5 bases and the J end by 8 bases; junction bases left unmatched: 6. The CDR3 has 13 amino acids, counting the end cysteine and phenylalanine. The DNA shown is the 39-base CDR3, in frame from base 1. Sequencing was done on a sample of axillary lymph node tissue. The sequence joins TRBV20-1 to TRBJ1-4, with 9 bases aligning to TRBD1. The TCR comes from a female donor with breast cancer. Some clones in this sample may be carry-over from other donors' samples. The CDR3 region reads CSADGTGNEKLFF. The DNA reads TGCAGTGCTGATGGGACAGGGAACGAAAAACTGTTTTTT.